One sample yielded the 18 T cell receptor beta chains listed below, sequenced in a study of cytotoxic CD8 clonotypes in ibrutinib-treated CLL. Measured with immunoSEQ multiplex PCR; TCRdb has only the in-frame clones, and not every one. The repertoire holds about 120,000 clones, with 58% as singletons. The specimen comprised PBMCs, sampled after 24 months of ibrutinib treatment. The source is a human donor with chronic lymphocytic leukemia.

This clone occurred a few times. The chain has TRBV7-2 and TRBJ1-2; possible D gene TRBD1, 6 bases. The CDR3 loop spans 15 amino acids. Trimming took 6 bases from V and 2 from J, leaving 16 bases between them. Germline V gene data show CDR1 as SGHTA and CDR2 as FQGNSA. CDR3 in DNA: TGTGCCAGCAGTAGAGCAGGGGATGGGAACTATGGCTACACCTTC. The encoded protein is CASSRAGDGNYGYTF.

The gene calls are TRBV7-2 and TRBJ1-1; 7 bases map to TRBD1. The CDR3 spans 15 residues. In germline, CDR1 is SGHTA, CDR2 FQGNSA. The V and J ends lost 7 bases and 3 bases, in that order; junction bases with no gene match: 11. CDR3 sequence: CASIAWPGQHTEAFF. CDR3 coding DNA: TGTGCCAGCATCGCTTGGCCGGGACAGCACACTGAAGCTTTCTTT.

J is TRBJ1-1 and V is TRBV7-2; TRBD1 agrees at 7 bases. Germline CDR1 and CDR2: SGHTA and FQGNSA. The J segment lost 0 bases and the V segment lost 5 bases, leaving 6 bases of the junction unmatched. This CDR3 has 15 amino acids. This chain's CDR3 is CASSGAGGMNTEAFF. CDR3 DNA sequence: TGTGCCAGCAGCGGAGCAGGGGGTATGAACACTGAAGCTTTCTTT.

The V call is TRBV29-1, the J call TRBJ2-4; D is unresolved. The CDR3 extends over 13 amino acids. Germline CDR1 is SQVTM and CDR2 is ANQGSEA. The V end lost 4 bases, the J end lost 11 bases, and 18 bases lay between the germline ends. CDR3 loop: CSVVDDRRFVQYF. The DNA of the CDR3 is TGCAGCGTTGTTGATGACCGACGATTCGTTCAGTACTTC.

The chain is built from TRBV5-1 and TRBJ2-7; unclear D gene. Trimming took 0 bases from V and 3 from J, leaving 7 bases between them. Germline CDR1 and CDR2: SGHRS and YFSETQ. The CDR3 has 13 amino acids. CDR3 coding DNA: TGCGCCAGCAGCTTGGTTAGCAACTACGAGCAGTACTTC. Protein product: CASSLVSNYEQYF.

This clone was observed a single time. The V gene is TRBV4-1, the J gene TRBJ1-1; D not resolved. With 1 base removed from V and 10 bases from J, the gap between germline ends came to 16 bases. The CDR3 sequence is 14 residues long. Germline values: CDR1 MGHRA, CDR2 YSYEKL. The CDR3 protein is CASSQVNTVIGAFF. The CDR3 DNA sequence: TGCGCCAGCAGCCAAGTAAACACCGTTATTGGAGCTTTCTTT.

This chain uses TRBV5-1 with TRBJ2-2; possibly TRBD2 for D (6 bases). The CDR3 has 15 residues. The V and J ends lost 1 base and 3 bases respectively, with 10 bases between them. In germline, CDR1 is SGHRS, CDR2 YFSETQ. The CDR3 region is CASSLRGLYTGELFF. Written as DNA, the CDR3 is TGCGCCAGCAGCTTGCGGGGACTTTACACCGGGGAGCTGTTTTTT.

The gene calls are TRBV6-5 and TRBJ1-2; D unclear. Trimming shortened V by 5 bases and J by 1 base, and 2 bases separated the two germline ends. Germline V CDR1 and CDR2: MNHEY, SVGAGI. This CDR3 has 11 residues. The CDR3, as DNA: TGTGCCAGCAGTGATAACTATGGCTACACCTTC. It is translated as CASSDNYGYTF.

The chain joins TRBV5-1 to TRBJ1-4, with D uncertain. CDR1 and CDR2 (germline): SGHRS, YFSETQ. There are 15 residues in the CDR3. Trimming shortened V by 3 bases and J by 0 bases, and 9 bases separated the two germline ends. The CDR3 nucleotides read TGCGCCAGCAGCTCCGAGGCGGCAACTAATGAAAAACTGTTTTTT. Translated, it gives CASSSEAATNEKLFF. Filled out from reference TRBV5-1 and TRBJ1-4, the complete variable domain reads KAGVTQTPRYLIKTRGQQVTLSCSPISGHRSVSWYQQTPGQGLQFLFEYFSETQRNKGNFPGRFSGRQFSNSRSEMNVSTLELGDSALYLCASSSEAATNEKLFFGSGTQLSVL.

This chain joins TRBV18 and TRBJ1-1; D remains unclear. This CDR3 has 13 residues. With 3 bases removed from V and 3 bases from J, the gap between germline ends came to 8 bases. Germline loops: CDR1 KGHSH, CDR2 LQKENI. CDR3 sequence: CASSPLGYTEAFF. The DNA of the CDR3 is TGTGCCAGCTCACCCCTAGGATACACTGAAGCTTTCTTT.

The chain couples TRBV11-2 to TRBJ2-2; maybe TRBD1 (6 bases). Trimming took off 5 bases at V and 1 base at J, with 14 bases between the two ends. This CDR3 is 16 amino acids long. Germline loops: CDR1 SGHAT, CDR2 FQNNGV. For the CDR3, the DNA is TGTGCCAGCAGCCGAAGGGTACAGGGGAACACCGGGGAGCTGTTTTTT. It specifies CASSRRVQGNTGELFF.

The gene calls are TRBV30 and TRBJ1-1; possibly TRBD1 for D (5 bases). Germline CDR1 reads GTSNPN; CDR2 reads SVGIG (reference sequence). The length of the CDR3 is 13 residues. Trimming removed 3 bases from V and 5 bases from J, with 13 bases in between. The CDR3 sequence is CAWSDSFGTEAFF. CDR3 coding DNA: TGTGCCTGGAGCGACAGTTTTGGGACTGAAGCTTTCTTT.

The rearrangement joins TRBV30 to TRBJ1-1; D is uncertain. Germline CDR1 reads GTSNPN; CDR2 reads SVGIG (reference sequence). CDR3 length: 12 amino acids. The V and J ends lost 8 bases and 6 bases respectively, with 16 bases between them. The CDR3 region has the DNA TGTGCCCAACCTAGCCGGAAGCCTGAAGCTTTCTTT. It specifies CAQPSRKPEAFF.

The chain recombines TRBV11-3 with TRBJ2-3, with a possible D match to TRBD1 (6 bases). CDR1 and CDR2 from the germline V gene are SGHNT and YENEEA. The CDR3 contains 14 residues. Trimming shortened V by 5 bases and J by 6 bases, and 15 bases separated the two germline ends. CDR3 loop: CASSTGGWGDTQYF. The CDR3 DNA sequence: TGTGCCAGCAGCACTGGGGGCTGGGGGGATACGCAGTATTTT.

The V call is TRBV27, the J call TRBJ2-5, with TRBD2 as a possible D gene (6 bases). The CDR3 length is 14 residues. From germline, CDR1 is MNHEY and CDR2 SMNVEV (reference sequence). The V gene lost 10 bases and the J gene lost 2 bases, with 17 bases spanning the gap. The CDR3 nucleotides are TGTGCCACGTCACGGGAGCCGCTACAAGAGACCCAGTACTTC. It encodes CATSREPLQETQYF.

CDR3 coding DNA: TGCGCCAGCAGGTCGGGACCCAACACCGGGGAGCTGTTTTTT. Translation: CASRSGPNTGELFF. The rearrangement links TRBV5-1 to TRBJ2-2; D possibly uses TRBD1 or TRBD2 (5 bases each). CDR1 and CDR2 (germline): SGHRS, YFSETQ. Between the trimmed V and J ends, which lost 5 bases and 2 bases, there was a span of 10 bases. The CDR3 has 14 residues.

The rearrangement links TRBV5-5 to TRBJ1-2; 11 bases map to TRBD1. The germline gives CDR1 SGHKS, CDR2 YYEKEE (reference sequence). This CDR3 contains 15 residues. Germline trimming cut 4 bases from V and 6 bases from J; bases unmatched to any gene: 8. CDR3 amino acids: CASSGTWTGGDGYTF. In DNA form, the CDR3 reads TGTGCCAGCAGCGGAACGTGGACAGGGGGCGATGGCTACACCTTC.

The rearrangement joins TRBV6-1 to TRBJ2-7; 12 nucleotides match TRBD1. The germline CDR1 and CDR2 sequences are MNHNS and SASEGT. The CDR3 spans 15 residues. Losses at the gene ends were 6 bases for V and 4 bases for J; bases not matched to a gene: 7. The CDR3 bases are TGTGCCAGCAGAACCGGGACAGGGGGCAGATACGAGCAGTACTTC. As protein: CASRTGTGGRYEQYF.